This record looks at one T cell receptor beta chain sequence and its context. The specificity of this receptor is unknown. Within one base of it there is no much larger clone, and no base qualities were kept. The CDR3 regions of human TCRbeta chains were subjected to immunosequencing. On the authors' methods: TCRs in the repertoires were matched against a reference library of SARS-CoV-2-specific TCRs that had been generated with the MIRA antigen-specificity platform. Breadth was defined as the fraction of unique TCRs that were SARS-CoV-2-associated. Depth was defined as the fraction of total T cells that were SARS-CoV-2-associated. Using the MIRA data, each spike-specific TCR was mapped to the spike region that the TCR reacts to and placed in a CD4 or CD8 class. Log10-transformed breadth and depth values were compared by one-way ANOVA with Sidak's multiple comparisons tests. TCRdb retrieved this table from immuneACCESS and kept in-frame rearrangements only. Not all clones are present; in checked studies, unresolved V genes account for under half, and no reason is known for the remainder. V, J and clone size derive from that table, while D and trimming were established from the DNA sequence. Present in this sample are around 94,000 clones, about 88% of which were seen just once. More than 4.5% of the sample goes to the ten largest clones.

This record belongs to a study of T cell responses to AZD1222 COVID-19 vaccine (dated by TCRdb to about 2021). Concerning the study at large: Because spike-specific TCR depth and breadth did not differ between the two schedules, AZD1222 recipients who got a second dose at roughly 4 weeks were pooled with those who got a second dose at roughly 12 weeks. TCR sequencing was performed for 230 to 250 trial participants, of whom about 200 were given two doses of AZD1222 and 26 were given two doses of MenACWY control vaccine. Enrollment into the trials was organized by age into subgroups of 18-55, 56-69 and 70-plus years, and those subgroups contained approximately 150, 30 and 60 TCR-sequenced participants, respectively. Broad study findings and their caveats: The 56-69-year group was small, and its depth increase did not reach significance, likely because of low power. After two AZD1222 doses, spike-specific TCR breadth and depth were significantly higher than at day 0 and than in MenACWY recipients. Vaccine-associated CD4 TCRs spanned the whole spike protein, with dominant responses in regions 160-218 and 743-854. Conclusions about previously exposed vaccinees were limited because only 6 or 7 AZD1222 recipients were SARS-CoV-2 seropositive at baseline. Most participants were white British and females outnumbered males, and the authors suggested that clonal diversity may have been underestimated. Because no samples from the day 14 peak response were available, repertoires could be characterized only after the peak T cell response. Epitopes outside the regions mutated in the B.1.351 and B.1.1.7 variants were reportedly recognized by nearly half of the unique spike-specific TCRs.

From cysteine to phenylalanine, the CDR3 is 15 amino acids long. The sequence is cut down to CDR3 DNA, 45 bases in frame from base 1. Compared with germline, V lacks 5 bases and J lacks 3 bases; bases without a gene match: 7. The germline V gene (reference sequence) provides CDR1 SGHNT and CDR2 YYREEE. The intended sense of this specimen's time point label: baseline before first vaccination. Vaccinee samples came from UK trials COV001 and COV002, including a single-blind randomized controlled phase 2/3 trial of AZD1222 (ChAdOx1 nCoV-19) in healthy adults. Trial participant PBMC samples were collected at day 0 and day 28 after the second dose for TCRbeta chain sequencing.

This specimen was peripheral blood, taken on day 0 of AZD1222 vaccination. The V and J genes are TRBV5-4 and TRBJ2-2; TRBD2 fits 7 bases in the junction. This TCR was sampled from an adult in good health. The CDR3 reads as follows: CASRAGNVDTGELFF. The DNA is as follows: TGTGCCAGCAGAGCGGGAAATGTGGACACCGGGGAGCTGTTTTTT.